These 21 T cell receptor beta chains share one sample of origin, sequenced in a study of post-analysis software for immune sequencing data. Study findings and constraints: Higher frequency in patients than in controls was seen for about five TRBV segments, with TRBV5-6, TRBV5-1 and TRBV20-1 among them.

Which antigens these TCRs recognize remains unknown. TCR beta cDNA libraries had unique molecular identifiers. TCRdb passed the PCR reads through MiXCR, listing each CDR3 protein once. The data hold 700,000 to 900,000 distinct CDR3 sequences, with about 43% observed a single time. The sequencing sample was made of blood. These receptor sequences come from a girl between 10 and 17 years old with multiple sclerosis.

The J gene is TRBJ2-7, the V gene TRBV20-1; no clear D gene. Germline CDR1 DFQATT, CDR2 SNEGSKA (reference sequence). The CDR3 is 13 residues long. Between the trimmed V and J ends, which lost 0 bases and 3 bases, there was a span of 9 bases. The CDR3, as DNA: TGCAGTGCTAGAGATGACACCTACTACGAGCAGTACTTC. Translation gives CSARDDTYYEQYF.

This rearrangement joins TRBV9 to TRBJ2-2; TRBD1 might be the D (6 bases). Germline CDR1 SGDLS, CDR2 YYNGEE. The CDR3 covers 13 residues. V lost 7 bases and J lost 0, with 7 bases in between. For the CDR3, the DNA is TGTGCCAGCGGGACACCGAACACCGGGGAGCTGTTTTTT. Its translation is CASGTPNTGELFF.

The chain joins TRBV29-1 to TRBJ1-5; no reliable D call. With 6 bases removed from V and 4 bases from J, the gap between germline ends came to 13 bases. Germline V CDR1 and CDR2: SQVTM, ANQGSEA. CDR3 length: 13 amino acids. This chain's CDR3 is CSVDGGVNQPQHF. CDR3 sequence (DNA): TGCAGCGTCGACGGCGGGGTGAATCAGCCCCAGCATTTT.

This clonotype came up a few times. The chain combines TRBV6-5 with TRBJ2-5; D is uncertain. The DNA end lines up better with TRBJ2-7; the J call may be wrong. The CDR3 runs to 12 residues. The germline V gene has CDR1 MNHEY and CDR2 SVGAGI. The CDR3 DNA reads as TGTGCCAGCCAGACGGGCACCTACGAGCAGTACTTC. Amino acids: CASQTGTYEQYF.

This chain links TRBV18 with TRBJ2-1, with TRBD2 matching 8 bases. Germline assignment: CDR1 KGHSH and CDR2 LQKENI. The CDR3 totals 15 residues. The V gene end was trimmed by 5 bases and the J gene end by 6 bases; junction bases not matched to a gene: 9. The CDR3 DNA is TGTGCCAGCTCAAGACAAGCGGGAGCCACCAATGAGCAGTTCTTC. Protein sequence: CASSRQAGATNEQFF.

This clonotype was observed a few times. The CDR3 sequence: CSATGTEQETQYF. The CDR3 nucleotides read TGCAGTGCTACCGGGACAGAGCAAGAGACCCAGTACTTC. The chain couples TRBV20-1 to TRBJ2-5; 7 bases are shared with TRBD1. J lost 2 bases, V lost 4 bases, and 4 bases had no gene match. The CDR3 has 13 amino acids. The germline V gene encodes CDR1 DFQATT and CDR2 SNEGSKA (reference sequence).

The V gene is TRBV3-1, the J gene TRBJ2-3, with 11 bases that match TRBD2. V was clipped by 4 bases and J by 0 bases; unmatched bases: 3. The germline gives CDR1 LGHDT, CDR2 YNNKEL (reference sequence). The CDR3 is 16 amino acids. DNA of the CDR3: TGTGCCAGCAGCCTTAGACTAGCGGGAAGCACAGATACGCAGTATTTT. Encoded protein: CASSLRLAGSTDTQYF.

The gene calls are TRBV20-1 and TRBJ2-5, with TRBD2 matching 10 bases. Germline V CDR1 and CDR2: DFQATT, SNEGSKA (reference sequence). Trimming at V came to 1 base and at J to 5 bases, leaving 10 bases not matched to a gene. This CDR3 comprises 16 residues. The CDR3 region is CSARGSSGSGWETQYF. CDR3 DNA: TGCAGTGCTAGAGGGTCTAGCGGGAGTGGGTGGGAGACCCAGTACTTC.

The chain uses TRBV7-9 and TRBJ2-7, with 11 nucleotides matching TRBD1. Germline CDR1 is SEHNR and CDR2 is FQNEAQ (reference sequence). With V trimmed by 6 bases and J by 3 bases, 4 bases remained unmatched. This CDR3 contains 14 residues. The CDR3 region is CASRPGTGGYEQYF. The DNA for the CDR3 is TGTGCCAGCAGGCCCGGGACAGGGGGCTACGAGCAGTACTTC.

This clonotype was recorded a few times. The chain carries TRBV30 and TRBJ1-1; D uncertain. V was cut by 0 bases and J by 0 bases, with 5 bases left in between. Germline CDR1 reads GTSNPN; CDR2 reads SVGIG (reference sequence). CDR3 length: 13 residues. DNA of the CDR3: TGTGCCTGGAGTGTTCAGGTGAACACTGAAGCTTTCTTT. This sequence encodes CAWSVQVNTEAFF.

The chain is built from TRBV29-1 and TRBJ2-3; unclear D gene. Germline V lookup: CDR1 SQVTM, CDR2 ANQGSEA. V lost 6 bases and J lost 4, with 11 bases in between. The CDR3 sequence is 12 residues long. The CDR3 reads CSVGHSPDTQYF. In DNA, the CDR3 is TGCAGCGTGGGTCACAGTCCAGATACGCAGTATTTT.

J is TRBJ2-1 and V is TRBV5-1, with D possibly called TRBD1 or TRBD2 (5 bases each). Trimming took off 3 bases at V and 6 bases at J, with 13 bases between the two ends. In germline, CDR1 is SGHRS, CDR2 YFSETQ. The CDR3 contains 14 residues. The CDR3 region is CASSWQGESNEQFF. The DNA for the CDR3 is TGCGCCAGCAGCTGGCAAGGGGAGTCCAATGAGCAGTTCTTC. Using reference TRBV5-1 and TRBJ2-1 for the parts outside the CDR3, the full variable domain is KAGVTQTPRYLIKTRGQQVTLSCSPISGHRSVSWYQQTPGQGLQFLFEYFSETQRNKGNFPGRFSGRQFSNSRSEMNVSTLELGDSALYLCASSWQGESNEQFFGPGTRLTVL.

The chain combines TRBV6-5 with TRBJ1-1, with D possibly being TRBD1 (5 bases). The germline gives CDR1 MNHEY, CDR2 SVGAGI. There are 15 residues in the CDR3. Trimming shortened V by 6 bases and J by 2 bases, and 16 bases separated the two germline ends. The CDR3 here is CASRSQGQLNTEAFF. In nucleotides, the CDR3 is TGTGCCAGCAGGTCCCAGGGTCAACTCAACACTGAAGCTTTCTTT.

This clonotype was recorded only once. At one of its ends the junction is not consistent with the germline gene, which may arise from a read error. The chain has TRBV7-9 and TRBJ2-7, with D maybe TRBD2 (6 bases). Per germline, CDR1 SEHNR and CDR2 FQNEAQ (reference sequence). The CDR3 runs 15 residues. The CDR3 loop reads CASSSTREVAYEQYF. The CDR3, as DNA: TGTGCTAGCAGCTCCACCAGGGAGGTGGCCTACGAGCAGTACTTC.

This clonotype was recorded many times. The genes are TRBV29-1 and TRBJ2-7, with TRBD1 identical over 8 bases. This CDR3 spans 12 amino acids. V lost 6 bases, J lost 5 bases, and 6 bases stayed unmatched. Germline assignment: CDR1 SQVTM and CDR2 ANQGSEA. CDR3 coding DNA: TGCAGCGTCGTAGAACAGGGGGACGAGCAGTACTTC. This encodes CSVVEQGDEQYF.

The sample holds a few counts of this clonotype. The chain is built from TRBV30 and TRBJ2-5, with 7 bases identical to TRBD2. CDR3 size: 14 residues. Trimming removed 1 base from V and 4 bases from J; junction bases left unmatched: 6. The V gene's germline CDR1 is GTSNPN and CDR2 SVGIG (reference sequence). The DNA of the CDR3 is TGTGCCTGGAGTGGAATTACGGGAGGAGAGACCCAGTACTTC. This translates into CAWSGITGGETQYF. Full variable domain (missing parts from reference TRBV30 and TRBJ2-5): SQTIHQWPATLVQPVGSPLSLECTVEGTSNPNLYWYRQAAGRGLQLLFYSVGIGQISSEVPQNLSASRPQDRQFILSSKKLLLSDSGFYLCAWSGITGGETQYFGPGTRLLVL.

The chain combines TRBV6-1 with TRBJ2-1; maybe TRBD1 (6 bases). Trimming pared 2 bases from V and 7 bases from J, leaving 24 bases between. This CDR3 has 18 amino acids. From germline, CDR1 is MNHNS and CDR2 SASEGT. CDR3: CASSETGFWIGSKNEQFF. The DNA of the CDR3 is TGTGCCAGCAGTGAAACAGGGTTTTGGATCGGTAGTAAGAATGAGCAGTTCTTC.

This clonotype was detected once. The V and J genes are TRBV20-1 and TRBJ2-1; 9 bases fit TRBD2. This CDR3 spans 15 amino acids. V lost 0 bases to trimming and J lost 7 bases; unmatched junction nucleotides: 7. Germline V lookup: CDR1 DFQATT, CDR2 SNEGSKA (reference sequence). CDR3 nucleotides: TGCAGTGCTAGAGATGGCGGGAGGGTGAGGAATGAGCAGTTCTTC. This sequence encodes CSARDGGRVRNEQFF.

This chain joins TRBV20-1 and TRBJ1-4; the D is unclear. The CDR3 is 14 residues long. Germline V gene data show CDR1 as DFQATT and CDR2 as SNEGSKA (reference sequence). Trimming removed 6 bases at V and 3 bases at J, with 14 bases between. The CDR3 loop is CSASAGAANEKLFF. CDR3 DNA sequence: TGCAGTGCCTCCGCAGGAGCCGCTAATGAAAAACTGTTTTTT.

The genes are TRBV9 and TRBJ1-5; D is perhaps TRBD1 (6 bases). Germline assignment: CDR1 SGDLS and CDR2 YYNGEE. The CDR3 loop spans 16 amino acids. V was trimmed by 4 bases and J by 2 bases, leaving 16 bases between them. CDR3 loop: CASSPGGAGGNQPQHF. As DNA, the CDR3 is TGTGCCAGCAGCCCAGGTGGGGCAGGGGGCAATCAGCCCCAGCATTTT.

The chain's CDR3 is CASSVELRYNEQFF. The CDR3 DNA sequence: TGTGCCAGCAGCGTAGAACTCCGCTACAATGAGCAGTTCTTC. The chain combines TRBV9 with TRBJ2-1; D is uncertain. Germline V gene sequence: CDR1 SGDLS, CDR2 YYNGEE. V was trimmed by 0 bases and J by 3 bases, leaving 7 bases between them. This CDR3 comprises 14 residues.